Below are 11 T cell receptor beta chains sequenced from a single sample in a study of cytomegalovirus exposure and HLA in healthy donors. TCRdb's copy holds only in-frame clones and misses some; the assay was immunoSEQ multiplex PCR. The table includes about 150,000 clones, approximately 84% detected once. Sequencing was performed on PBMCs. The receptors originated from a man aged 25-45 years in good health and CMV-seropositive.

The rearrangement links TRBV6-5 to TRBJ1-2, with 11 bases fitting TRBD1. The CDR3 is 16 residues long. Germline CDR1 is MNHEY and CDR2 is SVGAGI. The V gene end was trimmed by 2 bases and the J gene end by 6 bases; junction bases not matched to a gene: 8. The CDR3 reads CASSYPPGTGGDGYTF. DNA for the CDR3: TGTGCCAGCAGTTACCCACCAGGGACAGGGGGTGATGGCTACACCTTC.

J is TRBJ1-5 and V is TRBV19, with TRBD1 as a possible D gene (5 bases). The V end was cut by 3 bases, the J end by 4 bases, with 13 bases between. Germline assignment: CDR1 LNHDA and CDR2 SQIVND (reference sequence). This CDR3 contains 15 residues. CDR3 sequence (DNA): TGTGCCAGTAGTATTTTAACGGGGGAAAATCAGCCCCAGCATTTT. This codes for CASSILTGENQPQHF. Variable domain in full (rest from reference TRBV19 and TRBJ1-5): DGGITQSPKYLFRKEGQNVTLSCEQNLNHDAMYWYRQDPGQGLRLIYYSQIVNDFQKGDIAEGYSVSREKKESFPLTVTSAQKNPTAFYLCASSILTGENQPQHFGDGTRLSIL.

This clone was counted a single time. The chain employs TRBV7-3 and TRBJ2-1, with 8 bases aligning to TRBD1. The germline CDR1 and CDR2 sequences are SGHTA and FQGTGA. Unmatched junction bases numbered 6, after V lost 2 bases and J lost 12 bases. This CDR3 spans 13 amino acids. DNA of the CDR3: TGTGCCAGCAGCTTACCGGGCGACAGGGGGCAGTTCTTC. It specifies CASSLPGDRGQFF.

The V and J genes are TRBV13 and TRBJ2-4; D might be TRBD2 (5 bases). There are 15 residues in the CDR3. V lost 5 bases and J lost 0, with 11 bases in between. Germline V gene data show CDR1 as PRHDT and CDR2 as FYEKMQ (reference sequence). CDR3 region: CASSGGGLAKNIQYF. CDR3 nucleotide sequence: TGTGCCAGCAGCGGTGGCGGGCTAGCCAAAAACATTCAGTACTTC.

This chain links TRBV27 with TRBJ2-3; D is possibly TRBD2 (5 bases). CDR3 length: 15 residues. The V and J ends lost 4 bases and 2 bases respectively, with 13 bases between them. Germline CDR1 MNHEY, CDR2 SMNVEV (reference sequence). CDR3 in DNA: TGTGCCAGCAGTTCTCTGGTGGGAGTCACAGATACGCAGTATTTT. This gives the protein CASSSLVGVTDTQYF.

The chain combines TRBV5-4 with TRBJ1-1, with D perhaps TRBD1 (6 bases). The CDR3 is 14 residues long. V was cut by 2 bases and J by 2 bases, with 10 bases left in between. CDR1 is SGHNT, CDR2 YYREEE, per germline (reference sequence). DNA for the CDR3: TGTGCCAGCAGCTTACCGGGGGGCAACACTGAAGCTTTCTTT. It translates to CASSLPGGNTEAFF. Full variable domain (outside the CDR3, taken from reference TRBV5-4 and TRBJ1-1): ETGVTQSPTHLIKTRGQQVTLRCSSQSGHNTVSWYQQALGQGPQFIFQYYREEENGRGNFPPRFSGLQFPNYSSELNVNALELDDSALYLCASSLPGGNTEAFFGQGTRLTVV.

This clone was seen repeatedly, ten times or more. The V gene is TRBV5-4, the J gene TRBJ1-2, with D possibly being TRBD1 (5 bases). V was clipped by 5 bases and J by 3 bases, with 11 bases between them. The CDR3 extends over 13 amino acids. CDR1 is SGHNT and CDR2 is YYREEE in the germline V gene (reference sequence). The CDR3 DNA is TGTGCCAGCAGTCTACGGGGGTACTATGGCTACACCTTC. Amino acids: CASSLRGYYGYTF.

This clone has a single count. V gene TRBV30 combines with J gene TRBJ2-5, with D maybe TRBD1 (5 bases). The germline V gene has CDR1 GTSNPN and CDR2 SVGIG (reference sequence). The V and J ends lost 1 base and 5 bases respectively, with 11 bases between them. CDR3 length: 13 residues. The CDR3 bases are TGTGCCTGGAGTGGCGGACATTTGGAGACCCAGTACTTC. Amino acids: CAWSGGHLETQYF.

The chain combines TRBV10-3 with TRBJ2-7; D possibly corresponds to TRBD1 (6 bases). Trimming removed 6 bases at V and 4 bases at J, with 10 bases between. This CDR3 contains 12 residues. Germline V gene data show CDR1 as ENHRY and CDR2 as SYGVKD. The CDR3 spells CAISTGQYEQYF. As DNA, the CDR3 is TGTGCCATCAGCACTGGACAGTACGAGCAGTACTTC.

The rearrangement uses TRBV9 and TRBJ2-1; 11 bases map to TRBD2. The CDR3 spans 16 residues. In germline, CDR1 is SGDLS, CDR2 YYNGEE. With 3 bases clipped from V and 8 bases from J, the junction kept 10 bases outside the gene matches. CDR3: CASSALAGGERYEQFF. The DNA for the CDR3 is TGTGCCAGCAGCGCCTTAGCGGGGGGGGAGAGGTATGAGCAGTTCTTC.

The chain carries TRBV9 and TRBJ2-7, with a weak D call TRBD1 (6 bases). This CDR3 is 14 amino acids long. CDR1 and CDR2 from the germline V gene are SGDLS and YYNGEE. V shed 0 bases and J shed 1 base, with 8 bases lying between them. The CDR3 sequence is CASSVGTASYEQYF. The DNA for the CDR3 is TGTGCCAGCAGCGTAGGGACAGCGTCCTACGAGCAGTACTTC.